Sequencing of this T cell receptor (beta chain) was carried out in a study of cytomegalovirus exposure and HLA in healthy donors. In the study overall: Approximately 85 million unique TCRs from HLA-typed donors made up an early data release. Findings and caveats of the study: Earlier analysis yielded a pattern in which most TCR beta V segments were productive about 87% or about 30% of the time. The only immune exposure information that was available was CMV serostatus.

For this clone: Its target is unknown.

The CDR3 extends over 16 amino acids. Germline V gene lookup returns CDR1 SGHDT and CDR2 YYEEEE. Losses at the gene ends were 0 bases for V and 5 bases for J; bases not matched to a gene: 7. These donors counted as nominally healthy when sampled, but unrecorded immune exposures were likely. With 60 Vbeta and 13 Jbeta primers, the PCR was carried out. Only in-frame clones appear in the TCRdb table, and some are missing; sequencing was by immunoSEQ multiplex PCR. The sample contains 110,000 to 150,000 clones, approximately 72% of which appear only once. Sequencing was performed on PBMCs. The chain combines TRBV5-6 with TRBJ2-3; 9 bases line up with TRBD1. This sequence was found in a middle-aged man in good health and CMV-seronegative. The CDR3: CASSLVGQGGQDTQYF. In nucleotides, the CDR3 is TGTGCCAGCAGCTTGGTGGGACAGGGAGGGCAAGATACGCAGTATTTT. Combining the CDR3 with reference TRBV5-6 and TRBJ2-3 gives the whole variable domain DAGVTQSPTHLIKTRGQQVTLRCSPKSGHDTVSWYQQALGQGPQFIFQYYEEEERQRGNFPDRFSGHQFPNYSSELNVNALLLGDSALYLCASSLVGQGGQDTQYFGPGTRLTVL.